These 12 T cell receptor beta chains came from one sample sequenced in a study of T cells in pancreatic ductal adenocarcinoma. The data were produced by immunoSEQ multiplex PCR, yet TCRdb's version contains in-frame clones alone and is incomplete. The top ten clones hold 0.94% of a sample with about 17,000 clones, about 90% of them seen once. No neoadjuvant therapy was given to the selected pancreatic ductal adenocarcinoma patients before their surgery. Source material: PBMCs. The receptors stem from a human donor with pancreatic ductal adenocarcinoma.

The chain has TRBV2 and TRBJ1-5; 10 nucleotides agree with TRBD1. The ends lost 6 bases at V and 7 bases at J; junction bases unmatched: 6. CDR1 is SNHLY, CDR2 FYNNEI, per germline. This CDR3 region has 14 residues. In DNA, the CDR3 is TGTGCCAGCAGGTTGGACAGGGGGAACCAGCCCCAGCATTTT. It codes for CASRLDRGNQPQHF.

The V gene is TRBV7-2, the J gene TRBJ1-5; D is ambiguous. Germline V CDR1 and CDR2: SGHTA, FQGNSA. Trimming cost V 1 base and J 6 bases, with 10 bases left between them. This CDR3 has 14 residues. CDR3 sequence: CASSLDGPGQPQHF. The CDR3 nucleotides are TGTGCCAGCAGCTTAGATGGGCCCGGTCAGCCCCAGCATTTT. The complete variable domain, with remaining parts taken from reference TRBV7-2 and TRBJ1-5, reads GAGVSQSPSNKVTEKGKDVELRCDPISGHTALYWYRQSLGQGLEFLIYFQGNSAPDKSGLPSDRFSAERTGGSVSTLTIQRTQQEDSAVYLCASSLDGPGQPQHFGDGTRLSIL.

The CDR3 DNA follows: TGTGCCAGCTCGTTGAGGGAGGACGAGCAGTACTTC. This sequence encodes CASSLREDEQYF. V is TRBV18 and J is TRBJ2-7; possible D gene TRBD2, 6 bases. This CDR3 contains 12 residues. Trimming left V 6 bases short and J 5 bases short, with 11 bases between. Germline CDR1 is KGHSH and CDR2 is LQKENI.

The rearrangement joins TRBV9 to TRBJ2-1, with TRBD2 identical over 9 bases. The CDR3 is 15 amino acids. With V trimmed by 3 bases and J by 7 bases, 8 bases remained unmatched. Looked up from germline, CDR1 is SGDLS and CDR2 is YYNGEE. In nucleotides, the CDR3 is TGTGCCAGCAGCGAGGGCGGGGGGGCTACAAATGAGCAGTTCTTC. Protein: CASSEGGGATNEQFF.

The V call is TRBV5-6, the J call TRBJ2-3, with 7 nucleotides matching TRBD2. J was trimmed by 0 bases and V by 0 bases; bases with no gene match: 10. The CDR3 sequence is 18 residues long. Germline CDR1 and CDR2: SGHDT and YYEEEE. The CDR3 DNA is TGTGCCAGCAGCTTGGTACGGGGGGACCGCTCTAGCACAGATACGCAGTATTTT. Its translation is CASSLVRGDRSSTDTQYF.

The CDR3 protein is CASRDSSGNTIYF. CDR3 sequence (DNA): TGTGCCAGCCGGGACAGCTCTGGAAACACCATATATTTT. The V call is TRBV6-6, the J call TRBJ1-3; 7 bases align to TRBD1. From germline, CDR1 is MNHNY and CDR2 SVGAGI (reference sequence). The CDR3 totals 13 residues. Trimming removed 8 bases from V and 0 bases from J; junction bases left unmatched: 1.

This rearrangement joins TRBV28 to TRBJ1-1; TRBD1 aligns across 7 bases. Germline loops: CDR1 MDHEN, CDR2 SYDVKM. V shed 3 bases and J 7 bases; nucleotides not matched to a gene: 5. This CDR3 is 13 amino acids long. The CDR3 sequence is CASSFVQGIEAFF. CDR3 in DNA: TGTGCCAGCAGTTTTGTACAGGGGATTGAAGCTTTCTTT.

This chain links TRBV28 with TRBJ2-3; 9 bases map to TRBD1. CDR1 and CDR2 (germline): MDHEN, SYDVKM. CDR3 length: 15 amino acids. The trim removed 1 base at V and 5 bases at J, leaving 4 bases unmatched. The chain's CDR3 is CASSLYRGQKDTQYF. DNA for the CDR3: TGTGCCAGCAGTTTATACAGGGGGCAGAAAGATACGCAGTATTTT.

The CDR3 loop is CASSASGTGGEKLFF. CDR3 DNA: TGTGCCAGCAGCGCCTCCGGGACAGGGGGTGAAAAACTGTTTTTT. The rearrangement uses TRBV9 and TRBJ1-4, with 11 positions matching TRBD1. The length of the CDR3 is 15 residues. V gave up 3 bases and J gave up 7 bases; unmatched junction bases: 5. The germline V gene has CDR1 SGDLS and CDR2 YYNGEE.

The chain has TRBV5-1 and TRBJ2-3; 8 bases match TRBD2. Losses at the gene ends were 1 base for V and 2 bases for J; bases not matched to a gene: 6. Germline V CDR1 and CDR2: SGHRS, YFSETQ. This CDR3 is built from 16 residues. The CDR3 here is CASSLSPAGATDTQYF. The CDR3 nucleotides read TGCGCCAGCAGCTTGTCTCCAGCGGGGGCCACAGATACGCAGTATTTT.

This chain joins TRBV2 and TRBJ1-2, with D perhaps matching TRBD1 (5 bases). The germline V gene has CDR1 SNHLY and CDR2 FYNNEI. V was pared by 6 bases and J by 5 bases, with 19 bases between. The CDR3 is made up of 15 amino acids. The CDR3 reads CASREFDRSSYGYTF. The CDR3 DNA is TGTGCCAGCAGGGAATTTGACAGATCCTCGTATGGCTACACCTTC.

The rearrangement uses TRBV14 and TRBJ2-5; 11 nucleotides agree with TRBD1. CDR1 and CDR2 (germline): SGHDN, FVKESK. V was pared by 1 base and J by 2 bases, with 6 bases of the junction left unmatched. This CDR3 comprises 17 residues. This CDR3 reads CASSQARGTGGQETQYF. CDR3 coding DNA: TGTGCCAGCAGCCAAGCTCGCGGGACAGGGGGTCAAGAGACCCAGTACTTC.